The TCR beta chain under discussion was sequenced for a study of cytomegalovirus exposure and HLA in healthy donors. Study observations and caveats: In a later analysis, donors in an Asian-associated ancestry cluster reportedly had fewer N-insertions in productive TCRs than the cohort mean. Exclusion applied to some V segments, including TRBV6-2 and TRBV6-3, as they were indistinguishable. V- and J-gene trimming of TCR beta was linked (in a later analysis) to a missense DCLRE1C variant.

The PCR used 60 Vbeta and 13 Jbeta primers. Generated by immunoSEQ multiplex PCR, the TCRdb table keeps only in-frame clones and is missing some. There are 150,000 or so clones in the sample; about 80% occur only once, and approximately 1.5% lies in the top ten. The length of the CDR3 is 14 residues. Trimming removed 4 bases from V and 5 bases from J; junction bases left unmatched: 6. Germline V gene data show CDR1 as KGHSH and CDR2 as LQKENI. On this clone itself: Its antigen is as yet unknown.

The chain has TRBV18 and TRBJ2-7; TRBD1 aligns across 9 bases. The receptor comes from a man in his forties in good health and CMV-seronegative. What was sequenced was PBMCs. Here the CDR3 reads CASSRNRGQDEQYV. The CDR3 nucleotides are TGTGCCAGCTCACGCAACAGGGGGCAGGACGAGCAGTACGTC.